This passage covers 5 T cell receptor beta chains from one sample sequenced in a study of vaccination effects on CD4 cells after COVID-19 (dated by TCRdb to 2021 to 2024). Library construction relied on the immunoSEQ multiplex PCR assay. What TCRdb holds here is the immuneACCESS table cut down to in-frame rearrangements. Part of the clones is not present; checked against another copy, under half of the missing clones reflect an unresolved V gene, and the others are unexplained. Within this sample are about 60,000 clones, with roughly 78% of them counted one time only. The top ten clones comprise approximately 1.9% of the sample. In the ViraFEST assay, PBMC were stimulated with viral peptide pools, and TCR sequencing was then used to find antigen-specific CD4+ T cell clonotypes based on their expansion. After more than 9 days of culture, CD4+ T cells were isolated with the EasySep CD4+ T cell isolation kit. Participants received two doses of either the BNT162b2 or the mRNA-1273 mRNA SARS-CoV-2 vaccine.

These receptors are not linked to any known antigen. The sample consisted of CD4+ T cells from PBMCs cultured with HCoV-OC43 spike peptides, taken after COVID-19 vaccination. Read against the paper, the sample's cell subset or site label means: HCoV-OC43 spike overlapping peptide pool stimulation. The receptors originated from a human donor who received a COVID-19 vaccine.

This clone came up once. The chain joins TRBV30 to TRBJ2-5, with D tentatively TRBD2 (6 bases). CDR3 length: 16 residues. CDR1 and CDR2 (germline): GTSNPN, SVGIG (reference sequence). Deletions cut 5 bases from V and 5 bases from J, with 24 bases between. The CDR3 is CAWGPDVGGPPETQYF. The CDR3 DNA sequence: TGTGCCTGGGGCCCTGATGTGGGAGGCCCCCCGGAGACCCAGTACTTC. Using reference TRBV30 and TRBJ2-5 for the parts outside the CDR3, the full variable domain is SQTIHQWPATLVQPVGSPLSLECTVEGTSNPNLYWYRQAAGRGLQLLFYSVGIGQISSEVPQNLSASRPQDRQFILSSKKLLLSDSGFYLCAWGPDVGGPPETQYFGPGTRLLVL.

The V call is TRBV6-5, the J call TRBJ1-2; no firm D call. Germline loops: CDR1 MNHEY, CDR2 SVGAGI. This CDR3 spans 12 amino acids. Trimming took 7 bases from V and 6 from J, leaving 12 bases between them. The CDR3 nucleotides read TGTGCCAGCACCTGGACCGGGGATGGCTACACCTTC. Protein sequence: CASTWTGDGYTF.

This sequence joins TRBV5-1 and TRBJ1-1; D possibly corresponds to TRBD1 (6 bases). V lost 5 bases and J lost 4, with 12 bases in between. CDR3 length: 13 amino acids. Germline lookup yields CDR1 SGHRS and CDR2 YFSETQ. The CDR3, as DNA: TGCGCCAGCAGGAAGGGGGAGGGCACTGAAGCTTTCTTT. Its protein is CASRKGEGTEAFF.

In this sample, this clone turned up once. The rearrangement links TRBV18 to TRBJ1-2; D might be TRBD1 (6 bases). V dropped 0 bases and J dropped 2 bases, with 10 bases sitting between them. The CDR3 contains 15 residues. CDR1 is KGHSH and CDR2 is LQKENI in the germline V gene. DNA of the CDR3: TGTGCCAGCTCACCACCGGACAGTGTAAACTATGGCTACACCTTC. This gives the protein CASSPPDSVNYGYTF.

The chain carries TRBV7-2 and TRBJ1-6; 7 positions agree with TRBD1. This CDR3 has 14 amino acids. Germline V CDR1 and CDR2: SGHTA, FQGNSA. Germline trimming cut 6 bases from V and 4 bases from J; bases unmatched to any gene: 3. The CDR3 reads CASRPGQYNSPLHF. Written as DNA, the CDR3 is TGTGCCAGCAGGCCGGGACAGTATAATTCACCCCTCCACTTT.